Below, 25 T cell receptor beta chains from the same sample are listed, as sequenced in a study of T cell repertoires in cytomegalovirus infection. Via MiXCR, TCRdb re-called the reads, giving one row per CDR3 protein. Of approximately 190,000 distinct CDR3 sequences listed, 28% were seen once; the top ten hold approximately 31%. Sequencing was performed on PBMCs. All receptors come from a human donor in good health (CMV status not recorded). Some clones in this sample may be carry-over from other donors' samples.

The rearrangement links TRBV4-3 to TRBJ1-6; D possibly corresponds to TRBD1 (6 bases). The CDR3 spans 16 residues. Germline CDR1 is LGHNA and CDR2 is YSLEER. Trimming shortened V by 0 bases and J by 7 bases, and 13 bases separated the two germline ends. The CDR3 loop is CASSQDPGARNSPLHF. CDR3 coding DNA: TGCGCCAGCAGCCAAGATCCGGGGGCGAGAAATTCACCCCTCCACTTT.

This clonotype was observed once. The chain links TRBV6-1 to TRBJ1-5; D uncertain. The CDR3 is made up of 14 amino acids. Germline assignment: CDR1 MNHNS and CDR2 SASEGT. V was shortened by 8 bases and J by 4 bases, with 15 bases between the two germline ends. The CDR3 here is CASRSDFGNQPQHF. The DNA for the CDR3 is TGTGCCAGCCGCTCAGATTTTGGGAATCAGCCCCAGCATTTT.

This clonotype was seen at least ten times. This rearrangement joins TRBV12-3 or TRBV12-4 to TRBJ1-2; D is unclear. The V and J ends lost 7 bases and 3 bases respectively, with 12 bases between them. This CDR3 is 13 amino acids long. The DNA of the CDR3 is TGTGCCAGCACCCCGTTGGGGTACTATGGCTACACCTTC. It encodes CASTPLGYYGYTF.

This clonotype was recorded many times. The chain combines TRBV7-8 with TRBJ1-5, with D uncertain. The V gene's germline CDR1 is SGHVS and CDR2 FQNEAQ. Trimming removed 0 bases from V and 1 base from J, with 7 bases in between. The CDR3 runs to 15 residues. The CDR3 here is CASSLALGSNQPQHF. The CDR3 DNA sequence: TGTGCCAGCAGCTTAGCGCTAGGCAGCAATCAGCCCCAGCATTTT.

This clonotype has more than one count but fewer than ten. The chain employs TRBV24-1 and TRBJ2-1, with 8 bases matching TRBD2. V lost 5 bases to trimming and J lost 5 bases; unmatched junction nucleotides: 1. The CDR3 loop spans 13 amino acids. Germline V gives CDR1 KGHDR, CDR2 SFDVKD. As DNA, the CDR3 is TGTGCCACCAGTGGAGCGGGGGACAATGAGCAGTTCTTC. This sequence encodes CATSGAGDNEQFF.

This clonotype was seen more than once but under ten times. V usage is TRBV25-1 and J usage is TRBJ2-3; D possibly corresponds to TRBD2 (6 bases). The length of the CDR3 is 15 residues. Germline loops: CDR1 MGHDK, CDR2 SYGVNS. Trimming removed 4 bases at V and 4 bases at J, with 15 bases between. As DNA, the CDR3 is TGTGCCAGCAGTGCGCCGGGAGAGGTCGCAGATACGCAGTATTTT. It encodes CASSAPGEVADTQYF.

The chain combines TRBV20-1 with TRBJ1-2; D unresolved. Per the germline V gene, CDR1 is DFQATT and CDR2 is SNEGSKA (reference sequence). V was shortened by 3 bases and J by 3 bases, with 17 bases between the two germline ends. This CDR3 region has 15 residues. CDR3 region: CSASPRREGHYGYTF. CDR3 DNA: TGCAGTGCTAGCCCTAGAAGGGAAGGGCACTATGGCTACACCTTC.

For the CDR3, the DNA is TGCAGTGCTAGACCCACAGAGACCGGGGAGCTGTTTTTT. Protein product: CSARPTETGELFF. This rearrangement joins TRBV20-1 to TRBJ2-2, with no clear D. V lost 2 bases to trimming and J lost 5 bases, with 9 bases between them. This CDR3 contains 13 residues. Germline V CDR1 and CDR2: DFQATT, SNEGSKA (reference sequence).

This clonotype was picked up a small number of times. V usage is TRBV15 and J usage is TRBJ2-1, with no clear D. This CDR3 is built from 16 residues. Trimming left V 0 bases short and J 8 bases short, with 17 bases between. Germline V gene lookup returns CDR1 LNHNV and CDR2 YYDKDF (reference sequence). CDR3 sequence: CATSRDVGAVSDEQFF. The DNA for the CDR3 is TGTGCCACCAGCAGAGACGTCGGCGCGGTATCAGATGAGCAGTTCTTC.

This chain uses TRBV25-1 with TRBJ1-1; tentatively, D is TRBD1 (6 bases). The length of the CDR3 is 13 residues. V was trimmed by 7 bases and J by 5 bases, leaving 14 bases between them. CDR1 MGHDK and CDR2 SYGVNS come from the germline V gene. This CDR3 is CASIDGGLTEAFF. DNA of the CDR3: TGTGCCAGCATTGACGGGGGGCTTACTGAAGCTTTCTTT.

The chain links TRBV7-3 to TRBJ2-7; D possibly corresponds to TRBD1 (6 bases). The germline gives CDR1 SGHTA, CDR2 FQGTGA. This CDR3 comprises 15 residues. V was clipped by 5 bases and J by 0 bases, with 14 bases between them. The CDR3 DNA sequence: TGTGCCAGCAGCCCAGACAGGACGACCTCCTACGAGCAGTACTTC. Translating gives CASSPDRTTSYEQYF. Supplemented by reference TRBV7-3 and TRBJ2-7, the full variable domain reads GAGVSQTPSNKVTEKGKYVELRCDPISGHTALYWYRQSLGQGPEFLIYFQGTGAADDSGLPNDRFFAVRPEGSVSTLKIQRTERGDSAVYLCASSPDRTTSYEQYFGPGTRLTVT.

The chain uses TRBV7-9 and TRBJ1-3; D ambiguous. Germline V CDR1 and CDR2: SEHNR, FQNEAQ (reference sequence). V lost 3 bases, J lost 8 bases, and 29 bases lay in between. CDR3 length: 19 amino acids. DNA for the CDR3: TGTGCCAGCAGCTTTCCGGCTGGACTTTCGAGTAAGGAGGCATACACCATATATTTT. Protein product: CASSFPAGLSSKEAYTIYF.

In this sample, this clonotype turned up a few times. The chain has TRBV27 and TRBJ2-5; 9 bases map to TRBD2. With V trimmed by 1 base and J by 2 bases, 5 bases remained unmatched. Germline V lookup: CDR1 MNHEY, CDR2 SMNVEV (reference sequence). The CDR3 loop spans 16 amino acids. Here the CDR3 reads CASSLFAGGLQETQYF. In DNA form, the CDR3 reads TGTGCCAGCAGTTTATTTGCGGGGGGGCTGCAAGAGACCCAGTACTTC.

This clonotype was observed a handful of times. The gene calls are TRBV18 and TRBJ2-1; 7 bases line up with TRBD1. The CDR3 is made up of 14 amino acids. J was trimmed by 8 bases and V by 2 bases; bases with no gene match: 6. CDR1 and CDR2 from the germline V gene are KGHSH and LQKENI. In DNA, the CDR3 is TGTGCCAGCTCACCAAACAGGGGTGGCGATGAGCAGTTCTTC. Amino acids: CASSPNRGGDEQFF.

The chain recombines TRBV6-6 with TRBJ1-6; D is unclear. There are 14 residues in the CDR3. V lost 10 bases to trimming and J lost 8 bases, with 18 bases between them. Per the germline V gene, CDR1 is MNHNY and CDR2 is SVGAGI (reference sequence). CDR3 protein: CATHLRIPDSPLHF. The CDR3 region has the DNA TGTGCCACCCACCTCCGGATCCCAGATTCACCCCTCCACTTT.

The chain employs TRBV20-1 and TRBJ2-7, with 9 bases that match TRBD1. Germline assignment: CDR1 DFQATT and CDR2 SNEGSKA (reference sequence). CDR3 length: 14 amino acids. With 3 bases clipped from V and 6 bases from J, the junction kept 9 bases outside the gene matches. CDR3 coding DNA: TGCAGTGCTAGTCCGTCACAGGGGGCTGGCGAGCAGTACTTC. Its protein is CSASPSQGAGEQYF.

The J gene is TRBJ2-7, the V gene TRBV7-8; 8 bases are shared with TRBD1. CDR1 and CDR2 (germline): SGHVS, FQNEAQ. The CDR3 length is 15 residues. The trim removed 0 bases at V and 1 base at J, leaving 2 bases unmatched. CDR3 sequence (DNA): TGTGCCAGCAGCTTAGCGACAGGGGCGTCCTACGAGCAGTACTTC. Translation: CASSLATGASYEQYF. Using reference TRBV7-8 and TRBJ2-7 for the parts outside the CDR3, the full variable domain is GAGVSQSPRYKVAKRGQDVALRCDPISGHVSLFWYQQALGQGPEFLTYFQNEAQLDKSGLPSDRFFAERPEGSVSTLKIQRTQQEDSAVYLCASSLATGASYEQYFGPGTRLTVT.

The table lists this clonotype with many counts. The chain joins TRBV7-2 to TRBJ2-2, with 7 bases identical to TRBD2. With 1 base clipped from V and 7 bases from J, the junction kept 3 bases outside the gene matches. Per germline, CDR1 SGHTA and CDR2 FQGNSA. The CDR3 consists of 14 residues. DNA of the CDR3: TGTGCCAGCAGCTTAGGGGGGGGGTACGGGGAGCTGTTTTTT. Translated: CASSLGGGYGELFF.

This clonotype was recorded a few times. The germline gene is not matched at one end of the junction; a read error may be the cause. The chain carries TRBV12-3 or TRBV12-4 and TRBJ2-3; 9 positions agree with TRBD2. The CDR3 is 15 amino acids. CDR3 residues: CASSLAGSDTDTQYF. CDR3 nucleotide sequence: TGTGCCAGCAGTCTAGCGGGGAGCGACACAGATACGCAGTATTTT.

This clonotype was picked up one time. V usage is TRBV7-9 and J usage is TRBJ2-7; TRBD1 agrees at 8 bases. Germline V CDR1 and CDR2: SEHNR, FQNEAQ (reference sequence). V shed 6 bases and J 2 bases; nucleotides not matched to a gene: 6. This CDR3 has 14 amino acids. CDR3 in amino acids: CASSIDRGTYEQYF. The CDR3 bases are TGTGCCAGCAGTATTGACAGGGGAACCTACGAGCAGTACTTC.

CDR3 DNA sequence: TGTGCCAGCAGTAACGCGGGACAGGGCTCCTACAATGAGCAGTTCTTC. It codes for CASSNAGQGSYNEQFF. The gene calls are TRBV12-3 or TRBV12-4 and TRBJ2-1; 9 bases are a match to TRBD1. The CDR3 runs to 16 residues. Trimming removed 5 bases from V and 0 bases from J; junction bases left unmatched: 5.

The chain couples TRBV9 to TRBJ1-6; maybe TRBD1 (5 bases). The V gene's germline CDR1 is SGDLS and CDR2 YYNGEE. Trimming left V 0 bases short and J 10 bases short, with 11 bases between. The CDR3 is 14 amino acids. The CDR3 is CASSVGGVGSPLHF. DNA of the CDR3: TGTGCCAGCAGCGTAGGGGGGGTAGGGTCACCCCTCCACTTT.

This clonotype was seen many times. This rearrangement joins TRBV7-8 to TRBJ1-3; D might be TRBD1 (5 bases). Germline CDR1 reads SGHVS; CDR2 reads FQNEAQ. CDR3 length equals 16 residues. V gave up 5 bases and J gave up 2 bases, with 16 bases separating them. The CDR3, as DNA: TGTGCCAGCAGCCCCGAGGGGTTACCTACTGGAAACACCATATATTTT. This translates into CASSPEGLPTGNTIYF.

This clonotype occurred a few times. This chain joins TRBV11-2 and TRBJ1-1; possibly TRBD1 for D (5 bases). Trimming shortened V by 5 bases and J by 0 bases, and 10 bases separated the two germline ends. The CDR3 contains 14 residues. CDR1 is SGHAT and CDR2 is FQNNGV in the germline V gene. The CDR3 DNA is TGTGCCAGCAGCCGGGACGATATGAACACTGAAGCTTTCTTT. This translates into CASSRDDMNTEAFF.

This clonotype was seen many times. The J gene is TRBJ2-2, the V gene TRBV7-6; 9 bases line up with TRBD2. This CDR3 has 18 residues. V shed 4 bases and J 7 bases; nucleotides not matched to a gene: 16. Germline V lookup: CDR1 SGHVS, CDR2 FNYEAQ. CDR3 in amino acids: CASSSRRGGADRVGELFF. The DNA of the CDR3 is TGTGCCAGCAGCTCTCGCCGCGGGGGGGCCGACCGGGTCGGGGAGCTGTTTTTT.